The sequence of this T cell receptor (beta chain) was determined in a study of T cell repertoires in ileal Crohn's disease. Across the study: At surgery, around 40% of patients smoked, with median disease duration 7.9 years. TCRB immunosequencing input was roughly 500 nanograms of biopsy DNA per sample. Study-wide findings and caveats: Compared with CD4 T cells, sorted CD8 cells carried more expanded clones. Endoscopic recurrence occurred in every patient whose clonality exceeded 26.8%.

Indicated time point: inflamed ileum from the surgical specimen. Some clones are missing from TCRdb's copy, which holds only in-frame ones; the method was immunoSEQ multiplex PCR. The repertoire consists of under 4,000 clones, with 85% to 95% occurring once and the leading ten covering about 3%. This clone appeared once. The antigen is unknown. This CDR3 is 13 amino acids long. Trimming removed 8 bases at V and 6 bases at J, with 14 bases between. Germline CDR1 and CDR2: LNHDA and SQIVND (reference sequence). This rearrangement joins TRBV19 to TRBJ1-5, with D possibly TRBD1 on 5 matching bases. Source material: ileal tissue. The source is an adult with Crohn's disease. The CDR3 bases are TGTGCCAGTGCGGGGGGTGAGGGTCAGCCCCAGCATTTT. Translation: CASAGGEGQPQHF.